The rows below give T cell receptor beta chains drawn from one sample of a study of Ad26.COV2.S vaccination and SARS-CoV-2 variants. The data were produced by immunoSEQ multiplex PCR, yet TCRdb's version contains in-frame clones alone and is incomplete. The sample holds fewer than 600,000 clones, nearly 90% seen once. The specimen was peripheral blood, collected in a trial of Ad26.COV2.S vaccine versus placebo. These receptors originate from a person between 18 and 65 years old who received the Ad26.COV2.S COVID-19 vaccine or a placebo. Each CDR3 is given with its conserved first and last residue. D genes are given only for firm matches. A clone size is listed for some rows: how often the clone was seen (once, few, many), or a class if it is expanded.

>TRBV5-1|TRBJ2-1|-|-
TGCGCCAGCAGCTTGGTTGGCAGGGGCTTGGATGAGCAGTTCTTC
CASSLVGRGLDEQFF
>TRBV28|TRBJ2-7|-|-
TGTGCCAGCAGTTTAGCCGCGGTAGCGGATACCTACGAGCAGTACTTC
CASSLAAVADTYEQYF
>TRBV30|TRBJ1-1|-|-
TGTGCCTGGAGTCTTCGGGGACACCGGGGCAACTCCGAAGCTTTCTTT
CAWSLRGHRGNSEAFF
>TRBV4-2|TRBJ1-4|-|TRBD1
TGTGCCAGCAGCCAAGATCTGAGGCAGGGGGTTGAAAAACTGTTTTTT
CASSQDLRQGVEKLFF
>TRBV5-1|TRBJ2-5|-|-
TGCGCCAGCAGCTTCCAGGGGATGAAGACCCAGTACTTC
CASSFQGMKTQYF
>TRBV10-3|TRBJ2-1|-|TRBD1
TGTGCCATCAGTGAATGGACAGGTGGGTCCTACAATGAGCAGTTCTTC
CAISEWTGGSYNEQFF
>TRBV15|TRBJ1-6|-|-
TGTGCCACCAGCAGGGGACTGGGGACAAGTTCACCCCTCCACTTT
CATSRGLGTSSPLHF
>TRBV6-5|TRBJ2-7|-|-
TGTGCCAGCAGTTACTCGCGTAGCGCTGGAGGGGAGCAGTACTTC
CASSYSRSAGGEQYF
>TRBV6-1|TRBJ1-2|-|-
TGTGCCAGCAGTGAAGCGAGGAGGGGTGGCTATGGCTACACCTTC
CASSEARRGGYGYTF
>TRBV6-5|TRBJ1-1|few|-
TGTGCCAGCAGGACCGCAAGGAACACTGAAGCTTTCTTT
CASRTARNTEAFF
>TRBV28|TRBJ1-6|-|-
TGTGCCAGCAGGAACAGACAGAACTATAATTCACCCCTCCACTTT
CASRNRQNYNSPLHF
>TRBV29-1|TRBJ2-7|-|-
TGCAGCGCCAGGGACGGGAGAAGCTCCTACGAGCAGTACTTC
CSARDGRSSYEQYF
>TRBV6-5|TRBJ2-1|-|TRBD1
TGTGCCACCGCTTGGGACAGGGGCCACAATGAGCAGTTCTTC
CATAWDRGHNEQFF
>TRBV5-5|TRBJ1-2|-|-
TGTGCCAGCAGCTTCAGAAAGGGAGACTATGGCTACACCTTC
CASSFRKGDYGYTF
>TRBV19|TRBJ2-1|-|-
TGTGCCAGTACCAGTTGGACCGACAATGAGCAGTTCTTC
CASTSWTDNEQFF
>TRBV5-4|TRBJ1-2|-|TRBD1
TGTGCCAGCAGCTCGACAGGGGGCGGCTATGGCTACACCTTC
CASSSTGGGYGYTF
>TRBV4-1|TRBJ1-2|-|-
TGCGCCAGCAAAATCGAGGGGGGTTCTGGCTACACCTTC
CASKIEGGSGYTF
>TRBV5-1|TRBJ1-5|-|-
TGCGCCAGCAGCCAGCTAAATATAGGGCGGCGGAGCAATCAGCCCCAGCATTTT
CASSQLNIGRRSNQPQHF